These 18 T cell receptor beta chains originate from one sample sequenced in a study of Ad26.COV2.S vaccination and SARS-CoV-2 variants. Specified treatment: over 15 received Ad26.COV2.S at low or high dose, single or two shots; 5 received placebo; per-sample allocation not given. Day 63 after the first injection of vaccine or placebo was the sampling time. TCRdb's copy holds only in-frame clones and misses some; the assay was immunoSEQ multiplex PCR. The sample lists around 300,000 clones; about 88% were seen once. Sequencing used peripheral blood, obtained in a trial of Ad26.COV2.S vaccine versus placebo. The receptors derive from a person aged 18-60 years who received the Ad26.COV2.S COVID-19 vaccine or a placebo.

J is TRBJ1-2 and V is TRBV18; D not resolved. V lost 0 bases and J lost 5, with 7 bases in between. This CDR3 spans 13 amino acids. CDR1 and CDR2 (germline): KGHSH, LQKENI. The CDR3 coding sequence is TGTGCCAGCTCACCACCCCAGGTTTATGGCTACACCTTC. As protein: CASSPPQVYGYTF.

V gene TRBV24-1 combines with J gene TRBJ2-3; tentative D call: TRBD2 (7 bases). The CDR3 runs 17 residues. Germline V CDR1 and CDR2: KGHDR, SFDVKD. V was trimmed by 3 bases and J by 5 bases, leaving 20 bases between them. The CDR3 DNA reads as TGTGCCACCAGTGATCGAGGGAGGGGGAATAGGGGAGATACGCAGTATTTT. It yields the protein CATSDRGRGNRGDTQYF.

This chain links TRBV18 with TRBJ1-6; D unresolved. CDR1 and CDR2 from the germline V gene are KGHSH and LQKENI. The CDR3 runs 16 residues. The germline V and J ends were trimmed by 4 bases and 2 bases, with 12 bases remaining between them. This chain's CDR3 is CASSLGSPTYNSPLHF. CDR3 sequence (DNA): TGTGCCAGCTCACTCGGGTCTCCAACCTATAATTCACCCCTCCACTTT.

The rearrangement links TRBV6-5 to TRBJ1-6, with no clear D. Germline assignment: CDR1 MNHEY and CDR2 SVGAGI. The CDR3 sequence is 15 residues long. Trimming took off 7 bases at V and 6 bases at J, with 16 bases between the two ends. CDR3 protein: CASTPLLSGNSPLHF. DNA for the CDR3: TGTGCCAGCACCCCGCTCCTGTCGGGTAATTCACCCCTCCACTTT.

The V call is TRBV10-2, the J call TRBJ2-3; no clear D. Germline V CDR1 and CDR2: WSHSY, SAAADI. This CDR3 comprises 18 residues. The germline V and J ends were trimmed by 2 bases and 0 bases, with 18 bases remaining between them. CDR3 sequence reads: CASSEQGFQSFSTDTQYF. The CDR3 bases are TGCGCCAGCAGTGAGCAAGGGTTCCAATCGTTTAGCACAGATACGCAGTATTTT.

The chain employs TRBV6-2 or TRBV6-3 and TRBJ1-1, with D perhaps TRBD1 (6 bases). Between the trimmed V and J ends, which lost 4 bases and 4 bases, there was a span of 22 bases. Germline V gene data show CDR1 as MNHEY and CDR2 as SVGEGT. The CDR3 is made up of 17 amino acids. The CDR3 loop reads CASSSTNPTGTGTEAFF. Here the CDR3 DNA reads TGTGCCAGCAGTTCCACCAACCCCACAGGGACCGGCACTGAAGCTTTCTTT.

The rearrangement links TRBV3-1 (or the pseudogene TRBV3-2) to TRBJ1-3, with D possibly TRBD1 on 5 matching bases. The V and J ends lost 3 bases and 4 bases respectively, with 13 bases between them. In germline, CDR1 is LGHDT, CDR2 YNNKEL (reference sequence). The CDR3 consists of 15 residues. CDR3 sequence reads: CASSHLGGGGNTIYF. The CDR3 coding sequence is TGTGCCAGCAGCCACCTAGGCGGGGGAGGAAACACCATATATTTT.

This CDR3 is CSVRNEQFF. CDR3 coding DNA: TGCAGTGTCAGGAATGAGCAGTTCTTC. The rearrangement uses TRBV20-1 and TRBJ2-1, with no clear D. Germline CDR1 is DFQATT and CDR2 is SNEGSKA (reference sequence). V lost 7 bases to trimming and J lost 7 bases, with 5 bases between them. This CDR3 is built from 9 residues.

The sample holds one count of this clone. The chain recombines TRBV25-1 with TRBJ2-1; TRBD1 aligns across 11 bases. Looked up from germline, CDR1 is MGHDK and CDR2 is SYGVNS. This CDR3 contains 15 residues. V lost 5 bases and J lost 2; bases outside the gene matches: 2. The CDR3 sequence is CASSRTGGPYNEQFF. The CDR3 DNA follows: TGTGCCAGCAGTCGGACAGGGGGCCCCTACAATGAGCAGTTCTTC.

The chain couples TRBV15 to TRBJ2-5; D is ambiguous. The germline CDR1 and CDR2 sequences are LNHNV and YYDKDF (reference sequence). There are 14 residues in the CDR3. The V end lost 2 bases, the J end lost 3 bases, and 10 bases lay between the germline ends. The CDR3 DNA sequence: TGTGCCACCAGCAGATTCGTTCGGGAAGAGACCCAGTACTTC. It yields the protein CATSRFVREETQYF.

The gene calls are TRBV7-9 and TRBJ2-3, with 12 bases matching TRBD2. Unmatched junction bases numbered 6, after V lost 5 bases and J lost 3 bases. The CDR3 totals 16 residues. Germline V gives CDR1 SEHNR, CDR2 FQNEAQ (reference sequence). DNA of the CDR3: TGTGCCAGCAGCGCTAGCGGGAGGGTTGAGACAGATACGCAGTATTTT. Residues: CASSASGRVETDTQYF.

This clone occurred a few times. The gene calls are TRBV28 and TRBJ2-5; D may be TRBD2 (6 bases). Germline-derived CDR1 and CDR2 are MDHEN and SYDVKM. Trimming took 9 bases from V and 3 from J, leaving 11 bases between them. The CDR3 covers 12 residues. In nucleotides, the CDR3 is TGTGCCAGTGGCGGGACGGAAGAGACCCAGTACTTC. Residues: CASGGTEETQYF.

This chain uses TRBV7-9 with TRBJ1-2, with 7 bases lining up with TRBD1. The CDR3 length is 15 residues. Germline V gene sequence: CDR1 SEHNR, CDR2 FQNEAQ (reference sequence). V lost 7 bases and J lost 0; bases outside the gene matches: 8. Here the CDR3 reads CASIHPGGPNYGYTF. The CDR3 DNA reads TGTGCCAGCATCCACCCAGGGGGACCTAACTATGGCTACACCTTC.

This chain joins TRBV4-2 and TRBJ1-5; no definite D call. Deletions cut 1 base from V and 2 bases from J, with 12 bases between. CDR3 length equals 16 residues. In germline, CDR1 is LGHNA, CDR2 YNFKEQ. CDR3 region: CASSQVGSAGNQPQHF. CDR3 DNA: TGTGCCAGCAGCCAAGTAGGATCGGCGGGCAATCAGCCCCAGCATTTT.

V is TRBV4-3 and J is TRBJ2-6, with D unclear. CDR3 length equals 15 residues. The V gene lost 2 bases and the J gene lost 0 bases, with 5 bases spanning the gap. The germline gives CDR1 LGHNA, CDR2 YSLEER. CDR3 DNA: TGCGCCAGCAGCCAAAGAAACTCTGGGGCCAACGTCCTGACTTTC. Protein sequence: CASSQRNSGANVLTF.

V and J are TRBV6-2 or TRBV6-3 and TRBJ1-2, with unresolved D. This CDR3 has 17 residues. The ends were cut back, 2 bases at V and 0 bases at J, with 16 bases in the middle. Germline V gene data show CDR1 as MNHEY and CDR2 as SVGEGT. DNA for the CDR3: TGTGCCAGCAGTTACGGCTTTGGCGGGCTAGCTAACTATGGCTACACCTTC. This sequence encodes CASSYGFGGLANYGYTF.

This sequence joins TRBV7-2 and TRBJ2-2, with 11 positions matching TRBD2. CDR1 is SGHTA and CDR2 is FQGNSA in the germline V gene. Trimming removed 1 base from V and 6 bases from J; junction bases left unmatched: 7. The CDR3 runs 17 residues. Written as DNA, the CDR3 is TGTGCCAGCAGCTTAGTCCTAGCGGGAGGATATGCCGGGGAGCTGTTTTTT. This sequence encodes CASSLVLAGGYAGELFF.

The chain joins TRBV7-2 to TRBJ2-3, with unresolved D. V dropped 2 bases and J dropped 1 base, with 7 bases sitting between them. This CDR3 contains 14 residues. Germline assignment: CDR1 SGHTA and CDR2 FQGNSA. CDR3 loop: CASSLWIGTDTQYF. The CDR3 DNA reads TGTGCCAGCAGCTTATGGATTGGCACAGATACGCAGTATTTT.